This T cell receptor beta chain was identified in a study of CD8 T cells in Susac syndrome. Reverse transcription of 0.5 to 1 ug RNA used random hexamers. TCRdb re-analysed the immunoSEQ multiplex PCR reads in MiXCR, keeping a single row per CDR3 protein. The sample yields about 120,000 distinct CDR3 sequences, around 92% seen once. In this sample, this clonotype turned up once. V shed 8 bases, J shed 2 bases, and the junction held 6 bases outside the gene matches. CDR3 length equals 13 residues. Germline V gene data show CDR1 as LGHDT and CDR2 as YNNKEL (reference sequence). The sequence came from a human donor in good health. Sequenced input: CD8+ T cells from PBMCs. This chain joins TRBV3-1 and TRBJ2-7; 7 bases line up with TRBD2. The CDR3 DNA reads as TGTGCCAGCCGCGGGACTAAGGCCTACGAGCAGTACTTC. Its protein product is CASRGTKAYEQYF.